The 13 T cell receptor beta chains presented below share a single source sample, sequenced in a study of Ad26.COV2.S vaccination and SARS-CoV-2 variants (dated by TCRdb to the early 2020s). The receptor library was made with the immunoSEQ multiplex PCR assay. The immuneACCESS repertoire file appears here via TCRdb, limited to in-frame rearrangements. These files lack a portion of the clones; in checked studies, under half of the deficit traces to unresolved V genes, and the cause of the others is not known. This sample holds 300,000 to 400,000 clones; around 89% were observed only once. Around 6.4% of the sample goes to the ten largest clones. The treatment or condition label of this sample denotes: around 19 received Ad26.COV2.S at low or high dose, single or two shots; about five received placebo; per-sample allocation not given. Repertoires of vaccine and placebo recipients were sequenced from samples collected on day 63 after the first injection.

The source was peripheral blood, collected in a trial of Ad26.COV2.S vaccine versus placebo. The receptors here all came from a person aged 18-60 years who received the Ad26.COV2.S COVID-19 vaccine or a placebo.

The rearrangement uses TRBV5-8 and TRBJ1-5; TRBD1 is a possible D gene (5 bases). Trimming stripped 2 bases from V and 10 bases from J, with 19 bases between. Per germline, CDR1 SGHTS and CDR2 YDEGEE. The CDR3 has 15 amino acids. The CDR3 sequence: CASSFRDGALGPQHF. The CDR3 DNA reads as TGTGCCAGCAGCTTCCGGGACGGGGCTCTAGGTCCCCAGCATTTT.

This clone was detected only a few times. V gene TRBV7-2 combines with J gene TRBJ2-3, with TRBD2 matching 13 bases. Germline V gene data show CDR1 as SGHTA and CDR2 as FQGNSA. The length of the CDR3 is 17 residues. V gave up 5 bases and J gave up 4 bases; unmatched junction bases: 9. CDR3 DNA sequence: TGTGCCAGCAGCCCAAACAGACTAGCGGGGGGCCCAGATACGCAGTATTTT. It yields the protein CASSPNRLAGGPDTQYF.

CDR3 sequence reads: CASSEQGHGEQYF. The CDR3 DNA reads TGTGCCAGCAGTGAACAGGGCCATGGCGAGCAGTACTTC. This rearrangement joins TRBV6-4 to TRBJ2-7, with D perhaps matching TRBD1 (6 bases). Trimming removed 3 bases at V and 6 bases at J, with 12 bases between. CDR3 size: 13 residues. Per the germline V gene, CDR1 is MRHNA and CDR2 is SNTAGT.

The gene calls are TRBV10-3 and TRBJ2-6; possibly TRBD1 or TRBD2 for D (6 bases each). Germline assignment: CDR1 ENHRY and CDR2 SYGVKD. Trimming took off 6 bases at V and 4 bases at J, with 25 bases between the two ends. This CDR3 spans 19 amino acids. The CDR3 loop reads CAIRSVAGRGTMGANVLTF. The CDR3 nucleotides read TGTGCCATCAGGAGCGTCGCGGGAAGGGGGACGATGGGGGCCAACGTCCTGACTTTC.

The chain recombines TRBV7-2 with TRBJ2-1; 8 bases are shared with TRBD2. Per germline, CDR1 SGHTA and CDR2 FQGNSA. CDR3 length equals 19 residues. V shed 4 bases and J 4 bases; nucleotides not matched to a gene: 18. This CDR3 reads CASSSFLTAGVDLYNEQFF. CDR3 sequence (DNA): TGTGCCAGCAGCTCCTTCTTAACAGCGGGAGTGGACCTATACAATGAGCAGTTCTTC.

Points on this clone: Distinct nucleotide sequences in the sample also encode this CDR3. The J gene is TRBJ1-6, the V gene TRBV30; D unresolved. The CDR3 has 13 amino acids. V lost 3 bases, J lost 0 bases, and 3 bases lay in between. CDR1 and CDR2 from the germline V gene are GTSNPN and SVGIG (reference sequence). The DNA of the CDR3 is TGTGCCTGGAGAAGCTCCTATAATTCACCCCTCCACTTT. It yields the protein CAWRSSYNSPLHF.

On this clone itself: This sample includes further DNA sequences coding for the same CDR3. This chain links TRBV19 with TRBJ2-7, with TRBD1 matching 7 bases. Per germline, CDR1 LNHDA and CDR2 SQIVND (reference sequence). The V segment lost 3 bases and the J segment 0 bases; nucleotides outside the gene matches: 2. The CDR3 contains 14 residues. For the CDR3, the DNA is TGTGCCAGTAGTATCCGGACAGGCTCCTACGAGCAGTACTTC. Translated: CASSIRTGSYEQYF.

The chain links TRBV5-4 to TRBJ1-6, with D perhaps matching TRBD1 (6 bases). Germline V gives CDR1 SGHNT, CDR2 YYREEE (reference sequence). The CDR3 is 16 residues long. Trimming took 4 bases from V and 2 from J, leaving 13 bases between them. CDR3 amino acids: CASSPGTLTYNSPLHF. DNA for the CDR3: TGTGCCAGCAGCCCAGGGACACTTACCTATAATTCACCCCTCCACTTT.

The chain combines TRBV11-3 with TRBJ2-7, with a tentative D call TRBD2 (5 bases). This CDR3 has 13 residues. Trimming cost V 5 bases and J 5 bases, with 13 bases left between them. Germline CDR1 and CDR2: SGHNT and YENEEA. The CDR3 DNA reads TGTGCCAGCAGCCCCAATGGAGGAAACGAGCAGTACTTC. This sequence encodes CASSPNGGNEQYF. The variable domain in full, completed from reference TRBV11-3 and TRBJ2-7, reads EAGVVQSPRYKIIEKKQPVAFWCNPISGHNTLYWYLQNLGQGPELLIRYENEEAVDDSQLPKDRFSAERLKGVDSTLKIQPAELGDSAVYLCASSPNGGNEQYFGPGTRLTVT.

The rearrangement links TRBV6-6 to TRBJ2-1, with D unresolved. V dropped 5 bases and J dropped 0 bases, with 17 bases sitting between them. The germline V gene has CDR1 MNHNY and CDR2 SVGAGI (reference sequence). The CDR3 loop spans 17 amino acids. The CDR3 protein is CASSPNSARSSYNEQFF. Written as DNA, the CDR3 is TGTGCCAGCAGTCCCAATTCGGCGCGGAGCTCCTACAATGAGCAGTTCTTC.

The CDR3 DNA follows: TGCGCCAGCAGCTTGTTAGACCGAGATTATTCACCCCTCCACTTT. This sequence encodes CASSLLDRDYSPLHF. V is TRBV5-1 and J is TRBJ1-6; D is undetermined. This CDR3 spans 15 amino acids. Trimming removed 1 base at V and 8 bases at J, with 13 bases between. CDR1 SGHRS and CDR2 YFSETQ come from the germline V gene.

This clone has just a few counts. The chain links TRBV5-1 to TRBJ2-3; 9 nucleotides align to TRBD2. The CDR3 is 15 amino acids. CDR1 SGHRS and CDR2 YFSETQ come from the germline V gene. The J segment lost 1 base and the V segment lost 3 bases, leaving 3 bases of the junction unmatched. The CDR3 reads CASSSLAGGTDTQYF. CDR3 nucleotide sequence: TGCGCCAGCAGCTCCTTAGCGGGAGGCACAGATACGCAGTATTTT.

The chain carries TRBV27 and TRBJ2-6; D gene ambiguous. Germline-derived CDR1 and CDR2 are MNHEY and SMNVEV (reference sequence). Trimming pared 9 bases from V and 0 bases from J, leaving 12 bases between. CDR3 size: 15 residues. CDR3 region: CASRDPFSGANVLTF. In DNA, the CDR3 is TGTGCCAGTAGAGATCCGTTCTCTGGGGCCAACGTCCTGACTTTC.